This is a list of T cell receptor beta chains from one sample in a study of blood T cells in healthy people across ages. TCRdb called the 5' RACE reads again in MiXCR, with one record for every CDR3 protein. There are some 730,000 distinct CDR3 sequences in the sample; about 24% occur only once, and about 20% lies in the top ten. The sample comprised blood. Receptors were obtained from a man aged 65-85 years in good health. The CDR3 runs from the conserved cysteine through the conserved F or W. The order of the fields is clone size, J gene, D gene, V gene, CDR3 protein, CDR3 DNA. A D gene is named only where the DNA matches it firmly. For some rows the clone size is stated as once, few or many, or as a class when expanded; others skip it.

many	TRBJ1-4	.	TRBV12-3/TRBV12-4	CASSLGGAHYPINEKLFF	TGTGCCAGCAGTTTAGGAGGGGCCCACTACCCCATAAATGAAAAACTGTTTTTT
.	TRBJ2-1	TRBD2	TRBV10-3	CAISDWTSGPNEQFF	TGTGCCATCAGTGATTGGACTAGCGGCCCCAATGAGCAGTTCTTC
few	TRBJ2-1	.	TRBV20-1	CSAPGTWSSYNEQFF	TGCAGTGCCCCCGGGACTTGGAGCTCCTACAATGAGCAGTTCTTC
few	TRBJ2-4	.	TRBV18	CASSPIYGARTKNIQYF	TGTGCCAGCTCACCGATATATGGGGCGCGAACCAAAAACATTCAGTACTTC
.	TRBJ1-3	TRBD1	TRBV12-3/TRBV12-4	CASSFSDRVGNTIYF	TGTGCCAGCAGTTTTTCGGACAGGGTTGGTAACACCATATATTTT
.	TRBJ2-5	.	TRBV29-1	CCFREQETQYF	TGTTGTTTTAGGGAACAAGAGACCCAGTACTTC
many	TRBJ2-3	TRBD1	TRBV20-1	CSASRGGIGSTDTQYF	TGCAGTGCTAGTAGAGGGGGCATAGGGAGCACAGATACGCAGTATTTT
few	TRBJ2-1	TRBD1	TRBV10-3	CAIKGAPKGEQFF	TGTGCCATCAAGGGGGCCCCGAAGGGTGAGCAGTTCTTC
few	TRBJ2-3	.	TRBV28	CASSQGGASTDTQYF	TGTGCCAGCAGCCAAGGGGGAGCTAGCACAGATACGCAGTATTTT
.	TRBJ2-3	TRBD2	TRBV20-1	CSAIKFGTSVGTDTQYF	TGCAGTGCTATCAAGTTCGGGACTAGCGTTGGCACAGATACGCAGTATTTT
.	TRBJ1-1	.	TRBV6-6	CASTHPPGRMNTEAFF	TGTGCCAGCACCCACCCACCGGGGCGGATGAACACTGAAGCTTTCTTT
few	TRBJ1-4	TRBD1	TRBV2	CASSLDRISEKLFF	TGTGCCAGCAGTTTGGACAGGATATCCGAAAAACTGTTTTTT
few	TRBJ2-1	TRBD2	TRBV11-2	CASSYTLTGTSSYNEQFF	TGTGCCAGCAGCTACACCCTAACCGGGACTAGTTCCTACAATGAGCAGTTCTTC
.	TRBJ2-1	.	TRBV6-2/TRBV6-3	CASTETGVKQFF	TGTGCCAGCACGGAAACAGGAGTCAAGCAGTTCTTC
.	TRBJ1-1	.	TRBV20-1	CSATPGHLNTEAFF	TGCAGTGCTACACCGGGACACTTGAACACTGAAGCTTTCTTT
few	TRBJ1-1	TRBD1	TRBV20-1	CSARDRDRNTEAFF	TGCAGTGCTAGAGACCGGGACAGGAACACTGAAGCTTTCTTT
.	TRBJ2-3	TRBD2	TRBV4-3	CASSQVSGRAGDTQYF	TGCGCCAGCAGCCAAGTCAGCGGGAGGGCCGGAGATACGCAGTATTTT
.	TRBJ1-5	.	TRBV12-3/TRBV12-4	CASSLAGGGFSNQPQHF	TGTGCCAGCAGTTTAGCGGGGGGAGGATTTAGCAATCAGCCCCAGCATTTT
.	TRBJ1-1	TRBD1	TRBV12-3/TRBV12-4	CASKTGGTVGEAFF	TGTGCCAGCAAAACGGGTGGGACAGTTGGTGAAGCTTTCTTT
few	TRBJ2-3	TRBD2	TRBV29-1	CSVSGRAATDTQYF	TGCAGCGTTAGCGGGAGGGCCGCGACAGATACGCAGTATTTT
few	TRBJ1-5	TRBD1	TRBV28	CASTSGDRPQHF	TGTGCCAGCACCTCAGGGGACAGGCCCCAGCATTTT
few	TRBJ1-2	TRBD1	TRBV27	CASSLRAGGGYGYTF	TGTGCCAGCAGTCTGAGGGCAGGGGGCGGCTATGGCTACACCTTC
.	TRBJ2-4	.	TRBV18	CASSPSSSPWNIQYF	TGTGCCAGCTCACCATCATCATCCCCATGGAACATTCAGTACTTC
.	TRBJ1-4	.	TRBV20-1	CAVLGIGEKLFF	TGCGCAGTGTTAGGTATTGGTGAAAAACTGTTTTTT
.	TRBJ2-1	.	TRBV5-5	CASSFEKARAEQFF	TGTGCCAGCAGCTTTGAGAAGGCCAGGGCTGAGCAGTTCTTC
few	TRBJ1-1	.	TRBV3-1	CASRQPRGEAFF	TGTGCCAGCAGGCAACCCCGCGGTGAAGCTTTCTTT
.	TRBJ1-2	TRBD1	TRBV27	CASSSTGTGVNYGYTF	TGTGCCAGCAGTTCAACCGGGACAGGGGTTAACTATGGCTACACCTTC
few	TRBJ1-1	TRBD1	TRBV3-1	CASSLRQGVKAFF	TGTGCCAGCAGCCTTCGACAGGGGGTAAAAGCTTTCTTT
.	TRBJ2-5	TRBD1	TRBV12-3/TRBV12-4	CASSFGQGGKTQYF	TGTGCCAGCAGTTTTGGACAGGGCGGGAAAACCCAGTACTTC
.	TRBJ2-1	TRBD2	TRBV20-1	CSARDIGLAGGARNEQFF	TGCAGTGCTAGAGATATAGGACTAGCGGGAGGAGCACGCAATGAGCAGTTCTTC
.	TRBJ2-7	TRBD2	TRBV10-3	CAISGGGPEQYF	TGTGCCATCAGTGGGGGGGGTCCCGAGCAGTACTTC
many	TRBJ2-1	.	TRBV28	CASSLGRFEQFF	TGTGCCAGCAGCCTTGGACGGTTTGAGCAGTTCTTC
.	TRBJ2-1	.	TRBV7-2	CASSLDPQGVVNEQFF	TGTGCCAGCAGCTTAGATCCTCAGGGTGTGGTCAATGAGCAGTTCTTC
.	TRBJ2-1	TRBD1	TRBV24-1	CATSDPGTGYYNEQFF	TGTGCCACCAGTGACCCGGGGACAGGGTATTACAATGAGCAGTTCTTC
.	TRBJ2-5	.	TRBV12-3/TRBV12-4	CASSQSKETQYF	TGTGCCAGCAGTCAAAGCAAAGAGACCCAGTACTTC